Sequencing of this T cell receptor (beta chain) was carried out in a study of OX40 agonist ivuxolimab in advanced cancers. Trimming took 1 base from V and 0 from J, leaving 11 bases between them. Per germline, CDR1 SEHNR and CDR2 FQNEAQ (reference sequence). The CDR3 runs to 16 residues. The repertoire was sequenced with immunoSEQ multiplex PCR; TCRdb's copy has only in-frame clones and lacks some. Of about 62,000 clones detected, under 95% appear once; the ten largest clones hold 12%. Individuals having autoimmune disease history or systemic immunosuppression were not enrolled. This clonotype originated in an adult with an advanced solid tumor such as melanoma, head and neck, liver or kidney cancer. The chain joins TRBV7-9 to TRBJ2-3, with D uncertain. Material: CD4+ or CD8+ T cells sorted from blood, obtained in a trial of the OX40 agonist ivuxolimab. CDR3 protein: CASSLETNPSTDTQYF. The CDR3 coding sequence is TGTGCCAGCAGCTTAGAAACGAATCCTAGCACAGATACGCAGTATTTT.